This is a list of T cell receptor beta chains from one sample in a study of cytomegalovirus exposure and HLA in healthy donors. Here immunoSEQ multiplex PCR was the method, and the copy in TCRdb shows in-frame clones only, minus some. Among about 150,000 clones, around 80% were seen once, and the ten largest hold 13%. The sequencing sample was made of PBMCs. The source of these receptors is a woman aged 45-65 years in good health and CMV-seropositive. CDR3s include the opening cysteine and the closing phenylalanine or tryptophan. The order of the fields is clone size, J gene, V gene, D gene, CDR3 protein, CDR3 DNA. D genes are given only for firm matches. Only some rows state a clone size, as once, few, many or a class for expanded clones.

- | TRBJ1-1 | TRBV18 | TRBD1 | CASSQDRVATEAFF | TGTGCCAGCTCACAGGACAGGGTGGCTACTGAAGCTTTCTTT
- | TRBJ2-7 | TRBV11-2 | - | CASSLAVEQYF | TGTGCCAGCAGCTTAGCTGTCGAGCAGTACTTC
- | TRBJ2-3 | TRBV12-5 | TRBD2 | CASGLGTSGPHTQYF | TGTGCTAGTGGTTTAGGGACTAGCGGGCCCCATACGCAGTATTTT
- | TRBJ2-3 | TRBV6-1 | TRBD2 | CASSERGGTDTQYF | TGTGCCAGCAGTGAGCGGGGGGGCACAGATACGCAGTATTTT
- | TRBJ2-5 | TRBV7-9 | - | CASSLDGRASAQETQYF | TGTGCCAGCAGCTTAGATGGCAGGGCCTCAGCCCAAGAGACCCAGTACTTC
- | TRBJ1-2 | TRBV30 | TRBD1 | CAWSRGQRDGYTF | TGTGCCTGGAGCCGGGGACAGCGAGATGGCTACACCTTC
once | TRBJ2-5 | TRBV25-1 | TRBD1 | CASSDGTVQETQYF | TGTGCCAGCAGTGACGGGACAGTTCAAGAGACCCAGTACTTC
- | TRBJ2-1 | TRBV7-6 | - | CASSSGVTPEQFF | TGTGCCAGCAGCTCAGGGGTAACTCCCGAGCAGTTCTTC
- | TRBJ2-1 | TRBV9 | - | CASSVGGASYNEQFF | TGTGCCAGCAGCGTGGGGGGGGCCTCCTACAATGAGCAGTTCTTC
few | TRBJ2-3 | TRBV11-2 | - | CASSLVSGTGITDTQYF | TGTGCCAGCAGCTTAGTAAGCGGGACAGGAATTACAGATACGCAGTATTTT
- | TRBJ1-6 | TRBV18 | TRBD1 | CASSRDRDNSPLHF | TGTGCCAGCTCCCGAGACAGGGATAATTCACCCCTCCACTTT
once | TRBJ2-2 | TRBV2 | - | CASSGPWGGGELFF | TGTGCCAGCAGCGGCCCCTGGGGAGGCGGGGAGCTGTTTTTT
- | TRBJ2-5 | TRBV5-1 | - | CASSLRQQETQYF | TGCGCCAGCAGCTTGCGTCAGCAAGAGACCCAGTACTTC
once | TRBJ1-3 | TRBV12-5 | - | CASGPAPGGNTIYF | TGTGCTAGTGGCCCCGCGCCCGGTGGAAACACCATATATTTT
few | TRBJ1-1 | TRBV9 | - | CASSPGVNTEAFF | TGTGCCAGCAGTCCAGGGGTTAACACTGAAGCTTTCTTT
- | TRBJ2-3 | TRBV7-9 | - | CASSASGYTQYF | TGTGCCAGCAGCGCCTCAGGGTATACGCAGTATTTT
- | TRBJ1-3 | TRBV5-1 | TRBD1 | CASSLGQGKGFRPGNTIYF | TGCGCCAGCAGCTTGGGACAGGGGAAAGGCTTTAGACCTGGAAACACCATATATTTT
- | TRBJ2-7 | TRBV27 | - | CASSLGTLGFEQYF | TGTGCCAGCAGTTTAGGGACTCTCGGATTCGAGCAGTACTTC
- | TRBJ1-1 | TRBV6-1 | - | CASSDNRVSQAFF | TGTGCCAGCAGTGATAACAGGGTGAGTCAAGCTTTCTTT
- | TRBJ2-7 | TRBV25-1 | TRBD1 | CASSGPGTGPYEQYF | TGTGCCAGCAGTGGCCCCGGGACAGGCCCCTACGAGCAGTACTTC
- | TRBJ1-5 | TRBV30 | TRBD1 | CAWNGFGQGNQPQHF | TGTGCCTGGAATGGGTTTGGACAGGGGAATCAGCCCCAGCATTTT
- | TRBJ2-5 | TRBV15 | - | CATSGGSNGWETQYF | TGTGCCACCAGCGGCGGTAGTAACGGGTGGGAGACCCAGTACTTC
- | TRBJ1-1 | TRBV5-4 | - | CASSLVRGSSTEAFF | TGTGCCAGCAGCTTGGTTAGGGGGTCGAGCACTGAAGCTTTCTTT
- | TRBJ2-5 | TRBV18 | TRBD1 | CASSRDRGQETQYF | TGTGCCAGCTCAAGGGACAGGGGGCAAGAGACCCAGTACTTC
- | TRBJ2-3 | TRBV9 | - | CASTLRGGDTDTQYF | TGTGCCAGCACCCTTCGAGGGGGGGACACAGATACGCAGTATTTT
- | TRBJ2-3 | TRBV5-6 | - | CASSLGAPNTQYF | TGTGCCAGCAGCTTGGGGGCCCCCAATACGCAGTATTTT
- | TRBJ2-7 | TRBV9 | TRBD2 | CASSLKPGLATYEQYF | TGTGCCAGCAGCTTGAAACCGGGACTAGCTACCTACGAGCAGTACTTC
- | TRBJ1-2 | TRBV18 | TRBD1 | CASSPRQGSGYTF | TGTGCCAGCTCACCTCGACAGGGCTCTGGCTACACCTTC
- | TRBJ2-1 | TRBV7-9 | - | CASSQNEQFF | TGTGCCAGCAGCCAGAATGAGCAGTTCTTC
- | TRBJ1-6 | TRBV7-6 | - | CASSSSGQIYNSPLHF | TGTGCCAGCAGCTCCTCAGGACAGATTTATAATTCACCCCTCCACTTT
- | TRBJ2-1 | TRBV4-1 | TRBD2 | CASSQDLRGVYNEQFF | TGCGCCAGCAGCCAAGATCTCCGGGGGGTCTACAATGAGCAGTTCTTC
- | TRBJ2-3 | TRBV2 | TRBD2 | CASSPQRGITDTQYF | TGTGCCAGCAGTCCTCAGCGGGGGATCACAGATACGCAGTATTTT
- | TRBJ1-5 | TRBV2 | TRBD1 | CASSAGTGVNQPQHF | TGTGCCAGCAGTGCCGGGACAGGGGTCAATCAGCCCCAGCATTTT
- | TRBJ2-2 | TRBV6-6 | TRBD1 | CASSYGTGGGELFF | TGTGCCAGCAGTTATGGGACAGGGGGCGGGGAGCTGTTTTTT
- | TRBJ1-2 | TRBV6-5 | - | CASSRDDRNYGYTF | TGTGCCAGCAGCCGCGACGACAGAAACTATGGCTACACCTTC
- | TRBJ1-1 | TRBV6-6 | - | CASSRGRIEAFF | TGTGCCAGCAGTAGGGGCAGGATAGAAGCTTTCTTT
- | TRBJ2-5 | TRBV5-6 | TRBD1 | CASSLGQGQETQYF | TGTGCCAGCAGCTTGGGACAGGGGCAAGAGACCCAGTACTTC
once | TRBJ1-6 | TRBV4-2 | - | CASSQDQGNNSPLHF | TGTGCCAGCAGCCAAGATCAGGGGAATAATTCGCCCCTCCACTTT
- | TRBJ1-6 | TRBV7-3 | - | CASSLSPFNSPLHF | TGTGCCAGCAGCTTGAGCCCCTTCAATTCACCCCTCCACTTT